These 10 T cell receptor beta chains originate from one sample sequenced in a study of cytomegalovirus exposure and HLA in healthy donors (dated by TCRdb to the late 2010s). Library construction relied on the immunoSEQ multiplex PCR assay. For the multiplex PCR, a mixture combining 60 forward primers for TCR Vbeta segments and 13 reverse primers for TCR Jbeta segments was used. As stored in TCRdb, this immuneACCESS dataset retains in-frame rearrangements with V and J assigned. A fraction of the clones does not appear; measured against another copy, unresolved V genes explain less than half of the discrepancy, and the remainder lacks a known reason. The sample table records 160,000 or so clones; around 80% of these occur just once. About 9.9% of the sample is in the top ten clones. The specimen was PBMCs. The receptors derive from a man younger than 35 in good health and CMV-seropositive.

The chain links TRBV7-2 to TRBJ2-5; a weak D match, TRBD1 (6 bases). The CDR3 has 19 amino acids. Germline V gene sequence: CDR1 SGHTA, CDR2 FQGNSA. Trimming took 1 base from V and 3 from J, leaving 24 bases between them. CDR3 bases: TGTGCCAGCAGCTTAGTATTAGGCTCGTCGTCACAGGGTAAAGAGACCCAGTACTTC. Its protein product is CASSLVLGSSSQGKETQYF.

The chain combines TRBV5-5 with TRBJ2-3; D possibly corresponds to TRBD2 (6 bases). The CDR3 covers 17 residues. V lost 3 bases and J lost 3, with 20 bases in between. Per the germline V gene, CDR1 is SGHKS and CDR2 is YYEKEE (reference sequence). The CDR3 sequence is CASSSDRGGYSTDTQYF. CDR3 nucleotides: TGTGCCAGCAGCTCGGATAGGGGAGGTTATTCGACAGATACGCAGTATTTT.

The chain carries TRBV7-2 and TRBJ2-5; 12 nucleotides agree with TRBD2. Germline CDR1 SGHTA, CDR2 FQGNSA. The CDR3 has 15 amino acids. The trim removed 5 bases at V and 4 bases at J, leaving 5 bases unmatched. The CDR3 here is CASSTGLAGTETQYF. The CDR3 nucleotides are TGTGCCAGCAGCACAGGACTAGCGGGAACAGAGACCCAGTACTTC.

The rearrangement links TRBV28 to TRBJ2-7; 12 positions agree with TRBD1. Germline V gene data show CDR1 as MDHEN and CDR2 as SYDVKM. With 5 bases clipped from V and 0 bases from J, the junction kept 5 bases outside the gene matches. This CDR3 comprises 16 residues. Here the CDR3 reads CASSGGTGGYSYEQYF. The DNA for the CDR3 is TGTGCCAGCAGTGGAGGGACAGGGGGCTACTCCTACGAGCAGTACTTC.

The chain is built from TRBV4-3 and TRBJ1-1, with no clear D. The CDR3 has 15 residues. Per the germline V gene, CDR1 is LGHNA and CDR2 is YSLEER. Trimming cost V 3 bases and J 1 base, with 12 bases left between them. The DNA for the CDR3 is TGCGCCAGCAGCCAGGGTGGTTCAGGGAACACTGAAGCTTTCTTT. It specifies CASSQGGSGNTEAFF.

The chain combines TRBV21-1 with TRBJ2-3; whether TRBD2, the table's D call, matches the DNA was not checked. TRBV21-1 is assigned pseudogene status. CDR3 length equals 17 residues. The CDR3 reads CASSKGGAAGTTDTQYF. For the CDR3, the DNA is TGTGCCAGCAGCAAAGGGGGGGCAGCGGGGACCACAGATACGCAGTATTTT.

V and J are TRBV4-2 and TRBJ1-1; D possibly corresponds to TRBD1 (5 bases). Trimming shortened V by 0 bases and J by 3 bases, and 11 bases separated the two germline ends. Germline lookup yields CDR1 LGHNA and CDR2 YNFKEQ. The CDR3 totals 15 residues. The CDR3 reads CASSQDKGLYTEAFF. The CDR3 nucleotides are TGTGCCAGCAGCCAAGATAAGGGGTTGTACACTGAAGCTTTCTTT.

This clone was seen a handful of times. This chain uses TRBV9 with TRBJ1-4; 7 positions agree with TRBD1. V dropped 2 bases and J dropped 2; count of bases not matched to a gene: 6. Germline values: CDR1 SGDLS, CDR2 YYNGEE. The CDR3 is 16 residues long. The CDR3 sequence: CASSVETGHTNEKLFF. For the CDR3, the DNA is TGTGCCAGCAGCGTTGAGACAGGGCATACTAATGAAAAACTGTTTTTT.

The rearrangement uses TRBV6-6 and TRBJ2-5, with TRBD1 identical over 8 bases. The assigned J gene may be wrong: the sequence end matches TRBJ2-7 better. Looked up from germline, CDR1 is MNHNY and CDR2 is SVGAGI (reference sequence). The CDR3 runs to 16 residues. This chain's CDR3 is CASSSSTGTGNYEQYF. Here the CDR3 DNA reads TGTGCCAGCAGTTCTAGCACCGGGACAGGTAACTACGAGCAGTACTTC.

This clone was seen a handful of times. The V gene is TRBV7-9, the J gene TRBJ2-1; 8 positions agree with TRBD2. Germline V gene sequence: CDR1 SEHNR, CDR2 FQNEAQ (reference sequence). The J segment lost 13 bases and the V segment lost 5 bases, leaving 13 bases of the junction unmatched. This CDR3 comprises 14 residues. For the CDR3, the DNA is TGTGCCAGCAGCCAACATACCCCGGGACTAGGACAGTTCTTC. Its protein product is CASSQHTPGLGQFF.